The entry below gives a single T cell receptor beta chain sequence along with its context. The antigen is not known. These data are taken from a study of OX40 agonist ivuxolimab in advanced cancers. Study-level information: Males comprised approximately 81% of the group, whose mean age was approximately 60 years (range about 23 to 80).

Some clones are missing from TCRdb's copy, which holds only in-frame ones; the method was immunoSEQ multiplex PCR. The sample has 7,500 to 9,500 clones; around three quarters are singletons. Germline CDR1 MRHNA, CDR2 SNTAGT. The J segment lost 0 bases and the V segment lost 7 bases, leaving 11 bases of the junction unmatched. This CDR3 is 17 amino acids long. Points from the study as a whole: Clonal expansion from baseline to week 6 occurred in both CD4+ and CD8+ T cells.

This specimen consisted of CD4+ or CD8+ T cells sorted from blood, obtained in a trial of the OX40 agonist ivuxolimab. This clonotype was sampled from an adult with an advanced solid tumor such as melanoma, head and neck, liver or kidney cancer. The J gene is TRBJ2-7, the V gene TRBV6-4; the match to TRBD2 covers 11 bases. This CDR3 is CASTGTSGRLSSYEQYF. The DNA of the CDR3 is TGTGCCAGCACGGGGACTAGCGGTCGACTGAGCTCCTACGAGCAGTACTTC.